This T cell receptor beta chain comes out of a study of blood T cell repertoires in COVID-19. Overall study context: Sources were T cells, B-cell-depleted T cells, or PBMCs; the material itself was cDNA or gDNA.

Across about two dozen US areas, participants ranged in age from 18 to 89 years. Authors' analysis steps: Cell counts per sample came from amplifying reference gene primers. Produced via immunoSEQ multiplex PCR; TCRdb's table is partial and in-frame only. That table is the source of V, J and clone size, and D and trimming were worked out from the DNA. The sample comprises about 300,000 clones, 90% of which are singletons, and around 4.3% rests with the top ten. In germline, CDR1 is MNHEY, CDR2 SVGAGI. The CDR3 is 15 amino acids. The ends lost 3 bases at V and 3 bases at J; junction bases unmatched: 5.

The specimen was PBMCs or T cells enriched from blood (not recorded which). This sequence originates from a woman aged 18-35 years with acute COVID-19. The chain joins TRBV6-5 to TRBJ2-7, with 10 bases aligning to TRBD1. DNA of the CDR3: TGTGCCAGCAGTTATTTAGACAGGGGGCTCTACGAGCAGTACTTC. This translates into CASSYLDRGLYEQYF.